This T cell receptor (beta chain) originates from a study of blood T cell repertoires in COVID-19. Study-wide background: From the United States, Italy and Spain came samples of acute and convalescent COVID-19.

Profiled with immunoSEQ multiplex PCR; TCRdb holds only in-frame clones, not every one. Of 190,000 or so clones in the sample, about 86% were seen once. Germline V CDR1 and CDR2: WNHNN, SYGVQD (reference sequence). V dropped 5 bases and J dropped 3; count of bases not matched to a gene: 16. The CDR3 has 18 amino acids. What was sequenced was peripheral blood. The clonotype originates from a man aged 45-65 years with active or convalescent COVID-19. The chain carries TRBV10-1 and TRBJ1-1, with 9 bases fitting TRBD1. In DNA, the CDR3 is TGCGCCAGCAGTTCCTACAGGGGGCGGAGAGATCAGGACACTGAAGCTTTCTTT. Its translation is CASSSYRGRRDQDTEAFF.